This T cell receptor beta chain was found in a study of blood T cell repertoires in COVID-19. Per the germline V gene, CDR1 is MDHEN and CDR2 is SYDVKM. V dropped 5 bases and J dropped 1; count of bases not matched to a gene: 4. The CDR3 length is 16 residues. Data came from immunoSEQ multiplex PCR; TCRdb stores just in-frame clones and leaves some out. Seen here are nearly 30,000 clones, 89% observed once, and the top ten hold 9.9%. This sequence joins TRBV28 and TRBJ1-3; 11 positions agree with TRBD1. Sequencing input: peripheral blood. This receptor was obtained from a human donor in a cohort sampled during active COVID-19. The CDR3 DNA is TGTGCCAGCAGTGAGGACAGGGGGCATTCTGGAAACACCATATATTTT. Its translation: CASSEDRGHSGNTIYF. Full variable domain (outside the CDR3, taken from reference TRBV28 and TRBJ1-3): DVKVTQSSRYLVKRTGEKVFLECVQDMDHENMFWYRQDPGLGLRLIYFSYDVKMKEKGDIPEGYSVSREKKERFSLILESASTNQTSMYLCASSEDRGHSGNTIYFGEGSWLTVV.